This entry features one T cell receptor beta chain sequence. The sample's time point: after dendritic cell vaccination, including at tumor progression/relapse. Isocitrate dehydrogenase mutation was absent in all glioblastoma patients. Sequencing used immunoSEQ multiplex PCR; TCRdb keeps in-frame clones, though not all of them. Among 98,000 or so clones listed, approximately 80% were seen once. The sample originates from a study of glioma-infiltrating T cells after dendritic cell vaccination. In the study overall: Samples are from glioblastoma patients in Phase I and II dendritic cell vaccine trials.

Trimming shortened V by 4 bases and J by 7 bases, and 11 bases separated the two germline ends. This CDR3 is built from 13 residues. Germline V gene sequence: CDR1 MNHEY, CDR2 SVGAGI. The sequencing here drew on blood, taken after dendritic cell vaccination. The chain recombines TRBV6-5 with TRBJ1-5; no definite D call. The sequence came from a human donor with glioblastoma. The CDR3 bases are TGTGCCAGCAGTTCCGGGATTGGGCAGCCCCAGCATTTT. Its protein product is CASSSGIGQPQHF.